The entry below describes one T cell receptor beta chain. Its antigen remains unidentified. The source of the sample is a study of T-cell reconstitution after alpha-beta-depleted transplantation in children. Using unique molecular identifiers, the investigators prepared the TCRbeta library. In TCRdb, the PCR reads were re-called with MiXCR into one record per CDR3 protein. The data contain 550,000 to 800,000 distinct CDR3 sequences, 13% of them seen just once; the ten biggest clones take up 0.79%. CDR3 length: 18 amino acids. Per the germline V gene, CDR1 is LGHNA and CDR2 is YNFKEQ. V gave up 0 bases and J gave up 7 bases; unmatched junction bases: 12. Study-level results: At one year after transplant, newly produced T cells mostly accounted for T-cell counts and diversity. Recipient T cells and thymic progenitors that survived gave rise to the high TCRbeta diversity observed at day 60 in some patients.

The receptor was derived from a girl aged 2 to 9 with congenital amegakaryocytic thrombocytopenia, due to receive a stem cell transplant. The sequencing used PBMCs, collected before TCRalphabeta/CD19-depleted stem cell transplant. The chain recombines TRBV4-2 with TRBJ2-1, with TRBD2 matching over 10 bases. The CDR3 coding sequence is TGTGCCAGCAGCCAAGAAACCCCGGCCGGACTAGCGGTAAATGAGCAGTTCTTC. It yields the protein CASSQETPAGLAVNEQFF.